This T cell receptor (beta chain) was sequenced during a study of vaccination and CD4 T cells after COVID-19. Study overall: From HCoV-229E, HCoV-OC43, HCoV-NL63 and SARS-CoV-2, overlapping spike peptides were used to stimulate the cells.

This clonotype was counted between two and nine times. The antigen is undetermined. Treatment given: roughly 10-day PBMC culture with coronavirus spike peptide pools or control peptides (ViraFEST assay). CD4+ T cells were isolated by negative selection after less than eleven days of culture. Germline V CDR1 and CDR2: SQVTM, ANQGSEA. The CDR3 extends over 14 amino acids. J gave up 2 bases and V 5 bases, and 6 bases lay outside the gene matches. Sequence data for DNA of cultured CD4+ T cells were generated by the Oncomine TCR Beta short-read assay. TCRdb recomputed calls from the PCR reads with MiXCR, one row per CDR3 protein. The sample has about 17,000 distinct CDR3 sequences, over 25% seen once.

The chain recombines TRBV29-1 with TRBJ2-3; 8 bases are shared with TRBD2. Sequenced material: cultured CD4+ T cells from blood. The source is a human donor with COVID-19. The CDR3 loop reads CSVPLAGPTDTQYF. The CDR3 DNA sequence: TGCAGCGTTCCTCTAGCGGGCCCCACAGATACGCAGTATTTT.